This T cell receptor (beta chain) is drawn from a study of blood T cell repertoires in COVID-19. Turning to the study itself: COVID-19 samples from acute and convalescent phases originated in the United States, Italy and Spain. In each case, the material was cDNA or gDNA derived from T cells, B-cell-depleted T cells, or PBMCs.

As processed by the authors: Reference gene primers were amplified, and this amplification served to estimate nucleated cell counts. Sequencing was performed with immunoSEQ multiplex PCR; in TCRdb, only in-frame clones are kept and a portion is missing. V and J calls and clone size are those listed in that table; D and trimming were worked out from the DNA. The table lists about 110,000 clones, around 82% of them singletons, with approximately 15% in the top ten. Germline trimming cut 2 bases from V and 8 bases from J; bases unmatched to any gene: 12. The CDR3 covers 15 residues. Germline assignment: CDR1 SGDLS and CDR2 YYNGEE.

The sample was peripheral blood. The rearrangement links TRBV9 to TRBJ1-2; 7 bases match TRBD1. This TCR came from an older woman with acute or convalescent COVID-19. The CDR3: CASSVTGTVAGGYTF. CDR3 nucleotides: TGTGCCAGCAGCGTGACAGGGACAGTAGCTGGGGGCTACACCTTC.